The present TCR beta chain was sequenced within a study of shared clonotypes between healthy human individuals. The germline V gene encodes CDR1 SGHDN and CDR2 FVKESK. J was trimmed by 6 bases and V by 3 bases; bases with no gene match: 11. The CDR3 totals 16 residues. The method was immunoSEQ multiplex PCR; TCRdb's version includes in-frame clones alone and lacks a portion of them. The sample contains fewer than 2.5 million clones, over 85% of which appear only once. The chain uses TRBV14 and TRBJ2-1; 7 nucleotides align to TRBD1. This sequence was found in a man aged 18-30 years in good health. Some clones in this sample may be carry-over from other donors' samples. Sequencing used naive CD4+ T cells from PBMCs. The subset: CD45RA+ positively selected. The CDR3 spells CASSQLGQGDRNEQFF. The CDR3 DNA follows: TGTGCCAGCAGCCAGCTGGGGCAGGGGGATCGCAATGAGCAGTTCTTC. Combining the CDR3 with reference TRBV14 and TRBJ2-1 gives the whole variable domain EAGVTQFPSHSVIEKGQTVTLRCDPISGHDNLYWYRRVMGKEIKFLLHFVKESKQDESGMPNNRFLAERTGGTYSTLKVQPAELEDSGVYFCASSQLGQGDRNEQFFGPGTRLTVL.